The 23 T cell receptor beta chains presented below share a single source sample, sequenced in a study of blood T cell repertoires in COVID-19. The assay was immunoSEQ multiplex PCR, and TCRdb's table has in-frame clones only and misses some. The sample yields some 95,000 clones, over 80% seen once. The sequenced sample consisted of peripheral blood. Source of these receptors: a human donor with active COVID-19. The donor label of this sample is uncertain.

This clone showed up just once. The CDR3 protein is CASSLLTGTSTDTQYF. The CDR3 region has the DNA TGCGCCAGCAGCTTGTTGACAGGGACAAGCACAGATACGCAGTATTTT. V and J are TRBV5-1 and TRBJ2-3; 7 positions agree with TRBD1. The CDR3 contains 16 residues. Germline V gene sequence: CDR1 SGHRS, CDR2 YFSETQ. The V gene end was trimmed by 1 base and the J gene end by 0 bases; junction bases not matched to a gene: 5.

Only one count was recorded for this clone. The chain employs TRBV19 and TRBJ2-7; 9 positions agree with TRBD1. The CDR3 sequence is 14 residues long. The germline CDR1 and CDR2 sequences are LNHDA and SQIVND (reference sequence). J was trimmed by 1 base and V by 6 bases; bases with no gene match: 4. CDR3 sequence: CASSMDRGSYEQYF. Here the CDR3 DNA reads TGTGCCAGTAGCATGGACAGGGGATCCTACGAGCAGTACTTC. Using reference TRBV19 and TRBJ2-7 for the parts outside the CDR3, the full variable domain is DGGITQSPKYLFRKEGQNVTLSCEQNLNHDAMYWYRQDPGQGLRLIYYSQIVNDFQKGDIAEGYSVSREKKESFPLTVTSAQKNPTAFYLCASSMDRGSYEQYFGPGTRLTVT.

This clone appeared a few times. V usage is TRBV7-3 and J usage is TRBJ1-2, with D perhaps matching TRBD1 (6 bases). The CDR3 covers 15 residues. Trimming pared 5 bases from V and 8 bases from J, leaving 21 bases between. Per the germline V gene, CDR1 is SGHTA and CDR2 is FQGTGA. The CDR3 spells CASSPTNTGPKGYTF. In nucleotides, the CDR3 is TGTGCCAGCAGCCCCACAAATACAGGGCCGAAGGGCTACACCTTC.

This chain uses TRBV2 with TRBJ2-5; D may be TRBD2 (6 bases). V lost 3 bases to trimming and J lost 5 bases, with 13 bases between them. Germline V gene lookup returns CDR1 SNHLY and CDR2 FYNNEI. The CDR3 consists of 14 residues. The CDR3 DNA sequence: TGTGCCAGCAGTGACCCCGCGGGGAGGGAGACCCAGTACTTC. As protein: CASSDPAGRETQYF. The entire variable domain, with the rest obtained from reference TRBV2 and TRBJ2-5, is as follows: EPEVTQTPSHQVTQMGQEVILRCVPISNHLYFYWYRQILGQKVEFLVSFYNNEISEKSEIFDDQFSVERPDGSNFTLKIRSTKLEDSAMYFCASSDPAGRETQYFGPGTRLLVL.

The gene calls are TRBV5-4 and TRBJ2-2, with 13 positions matching TRBD2. V gave up 1 base and J gave up 4 bases; unmatched junction bases: 7. The V gene's germline CDR1 is SGHNT and CDR2 YYREEE (reference sequence). This CDR3 has 18 amino acids. The CDR3 sequence: CASSLRTSGGAVTGELFF. The DNA of the CDR3 is TGTGCCAGCAGCTTGCGTACTAGCGGGGGGGCAGTCACCGGGGAGCTGTTTTTT.

About this clone: Compared with germline, one end of the junction differs, possibly owing to a read error. The chain carries TRBV4-2 and TRBJ2-2; 9 bases align to TRBD1. The germline V gene has CDR1 LGHNA and CDR2 YNFKEQ. The CDR3 loop spans 16 amino acids. CDR3 sequence reads: CASSHVRDRVTGEPFF. The CDR3 DNA sequence: TGTGCCAGCAGCCATGTCCGGGACAGGGTTACCGGGGAGCCGTTTTTT.

The V and J genes are TRBV6-4 and TRBJ1-1; 7 bases align to TRBD1. This CDR3 contains 14 residues. The V gene's germline CDR1 is MRHNA and CDR2 SNTAGT. Trimming removed 7 bases from V and 1 base from J; junction bases left unmatched: 6. The CDR3 nucleotides read TGTGCCAGCAAAGTTCGGACAGGGAACACTGAAGCTTTCTTT. It is translated as CASKVRTGNTEAFF.

This chain joins TRBV3-1 (or the pseudogene TRBV3-2) and TRBJ2-1; tentative D call: TRBD1 (7 bases). Trimming left V 2 bases short and J 7 bases short, with 18 bases between. Germline CDR1 is LGHDT and CDR2 is YNNKEL (reference sequence). This CDR3 contains 16 residues. This CDR3 reads CASSQPSRGTANEQFF. The CDR3 DNA reads TGTGCCAGCAGCCAACCCTCACGGGGGACAGCAAATGAGCAGTTCTTC.

V gene TRBV27 combines with J gene TRBJ1-5; the match to TRBD1 covers 7 bases. Germline CDR1 MNHEY, CDR2 SMNVEV (reference sequence). The CDR3 consists of 16 residues. The trim removed 1 base at V and 6 bases at J, leaving 9 bases unmatched. CDR3 nucleotide sequence: TGTGCCAGCAGTTTATTGGACAGGCAAAGATGTCAGCCCCAGCATTTT. Protein product: CASSLLDRQRCQPQHF.

This chain uses TRBV3-1 (or the pseudogene TRBV3-2) with TRBJ2-1; D may be TRBD2 (7 bases). The CDR3 runs to 15 residues. Germline V gives CDR1 LGHDT, CDR2 YNNKEL (reference sequence). V was trimmed by 0 bases and J by 8 bases, leaving 14 bases between them. CDR3 residues: CASSQEWGGQDEQFF. CDR3 nucleotide sequence: TGTGCCAGCAGCCAAGAATGGGGGGGCCAAGATGAGCAGTTCTTC.

The chain recombines TRBV5-5 with TRBJ1-2, with a weak D call TRBD1 (6 bases). The CDR3 loop spans 14 amino acids. The ends were cut back, 4 bases at V and 6 bases at J, with 16 bases in the middle. Looked up from germline, CDR1 is SGHKS and CDR2 is YYEKEE (reference sequence). Here the CDR3 DNA reads TGTGCCAGCAGCCCAGGGGTCTCGGTAAATGGCTACACCTTC. Protein: CASSPGVSVNGYTF.

The gene calls are TRBV14 and TRBJ2-3; TRBD2 aligns across 8 bases. CDR3 length equals 15 residues. V lost 4 bases and J lost 6; bases outside the gene matches: 9. Germline V gene lookup returns CDR1 SGHDN and CDR2 FVKESK. CDR3: CASSPWGSGVDTQYF. The CDR3, as DNA: TGTGCCAGCAGCCCCTGGGGTAGCGGGGTTGATACGCAGTATTTT.

The gene calls are TRBV7-8 and TRBJ2-7, with 7 nucleotides matching TRBD1. Germline V gives CDR1 SGHVS, CDR2 FQNEAQ. V was pared by 3 bases and J by 2 bases, with 7 bases of the junction left unmatched. This CDR3 contains 15 residues. The CDR3 here is CASSFDGQDPYEQYF. DNA for the CDR3: TGTGCCAGCAGCTTCGACGGACAGGATCCCTACGAGCAGTACTTC.

The CDR3 sequence: CASSLEGEGNQPQHF. The CDR3 region has the DNA TGTGCCAGCAGCTTAGAAGGGGAAGGCAATCAGCCCCAGCATTTT. This chain uses TRBV7-9 with TRBJ1-5, with a tentative D call TRBD1 (5 bases). V lost 1 base to trimming and J lost 2 bases, with 9 bases between them. CDR1 and CDR2 from the germline V gene are SEHNR and FQNEAQ (reference sequence). CDR3 length: 15 amino acids.

This chain links TRBV27 with TRBJ2-5, with a tentative D call TRBD1 (6 bases). Trimming left V 6 bases short and J 2 bases short, with 16 bases between. The length of the CDR3 is 15 residues. The V gene's germline CDR1 is MNHEY and CDR2 SMNVEV (reference sequence). CDR3 amino acids: CASSCTDSRQETQYF. CDR3 DNA sequence: TGTGCCAGCAGCTGCACGGACAGTAGACAAGAGACCCAGTACTTC.

This clone was picked up a small number of times. The V call is TRBV21-1, the J call TRBJ1-5. TRBV21-1 is described as a pseudogene. The CDR3 is made up of 13 amino acids. The CDR3 loop reads CASSSRGAGPQHF. For the CDR3, the DNA is TGTGCCAGCAGCTCTCGCGGGGCGGGGCCCCAGCATTTT.

The V call is TRBV2, the J call TRBJ1-2; 10 bases align to TRBD1. This CDR3 has 16 residues. Germline loops: CDR1 SNHLY, CDR2 FYNNEI. With V trimmed by 6 bases and J by 6 bases, 13 bases remained unmatched. This CDR3 is CASRETGGPDRDGYTF. CDR3 DNA: TGTGCCAGCAGAGAGACAGGGGGCCCTGATCGAGATGGCTACACCTTC.

V usage is TRBV4-1 and J usage is TRBJ1-5, with 7 bases lining up with TRBD1. Trimming removed 3 bases from V and 1 base from J; junction bases left unmatched: 12. Germline V gene data show CDR1 as MGHRA and CDR2 as YSYEKL. The CDR3 extends over 18 amino acids. The CDR3 loop reads CASSHGPDRLGSNQPQHF. In nucleotides, the CDR3 is TGCGCCAGCAGCCACGGCCCGGACAGGTTGGGGAGCAATCAGCCCCAGCATTTT.

The chain uses TRBV6-2 or TRBV6-3 and TRBJ1-5; 7 bases align to TRBD1. Germline V gives CDR1 MNHEY, CDR2 SVGEGT. V dropped 5 bases and J dropped 4; count of bases not matched to a gene: 8. CDR3 length equals 15 residues. The CDR3 here is CASSLDREVNQPQHF. Written as DNA, the CDR3 is TGTGCCAGCAGTCTCGACAGGGAGGTGAATCAGCCCCAGCATTTT.

This clone has just one count. The genes are TRBV6-5 and TRBJ1-1; D unclear. Trimming pared 7 bases from V and 5 bases from J, leaving 17 bases between. This CDR3 has 14 residues. Germline V gene data show CDR1 as MNHEY and CDR2 as SVGAGI. CDR3 amino acids: CASTSHDSVTEAFF. For the CDR3, the DNA is TGTGCCAGCACCTCCCACGATTCGGTTACTGAAGCTTTCTTT.

With regard to this clone: This sample also contains other DNA sequences that code for the same CDR3. CDR3 amino acids: CASSVGQGADGYTF. The CDR3 bases are TGTGCCAGCAGTGTAGGACAGGGGGCTGATGGCTACACCTTC. This rearrangement joins TRBV2 to TRBJ1-2; 11 nucleotides align to TRBD1. There are 14 residues in the CDR3. V shed 4 bases, J shed 6 bases, and the junction held 4 bases outside the gene matches. The germline V gene has CDR1 SNHLY and CDR2 FYNNEI.

The chain joins TRBV24-1 to TRBJ2-1; D not certain. Germline assignment: CDR1 KGHDR and CDR2 SFDVKD. The length of the CDR3 is 12 residues. Trimming removed 7 bases from V and 4 bases from J, with 7 bases in between. The CDR3 DNA follows: TGTGCCACCAGCGACGGGTACAATGAGCAGTTCTTC. Translating gives CATSDGYNEQFF.

The chain carries TRBV7-8 and TRBJ2-1, with a weak D call TRBD2 (6 bases). CDR1 is SGHVS and CDR2 is FQNEAQ in the germline V gene. The ends were cut back, 3 bases at V and 4 bases at J, with 13 bases in the middle. The CDR3 is 15 amino acids. The CDR3 DNA reads as TGTGCCAGCAGCTTGGGGCGGGGCTTATACAATGAGCAGTTCTTC. Its protein is CASSLGRGLYNEQFF.